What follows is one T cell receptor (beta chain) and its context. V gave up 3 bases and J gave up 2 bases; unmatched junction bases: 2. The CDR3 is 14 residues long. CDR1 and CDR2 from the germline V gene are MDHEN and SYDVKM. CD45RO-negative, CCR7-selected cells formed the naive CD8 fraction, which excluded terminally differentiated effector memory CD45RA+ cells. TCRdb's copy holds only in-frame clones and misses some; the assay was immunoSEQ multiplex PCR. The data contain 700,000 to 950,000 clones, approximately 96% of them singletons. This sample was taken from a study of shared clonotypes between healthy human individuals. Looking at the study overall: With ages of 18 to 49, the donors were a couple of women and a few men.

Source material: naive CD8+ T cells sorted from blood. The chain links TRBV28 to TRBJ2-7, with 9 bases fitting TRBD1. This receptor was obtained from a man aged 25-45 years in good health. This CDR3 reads CASSFYRGPYEQYF. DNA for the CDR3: TGTGCCAGCAGTTTTTACAGGGGGCCCTACGAGCAGTACTTC.